The 30 T cell receptor beta chains listed next were all sequenced from one sample in a study of blood T cell repertoires in COVID-19. Profiling relied on immunoSEQ multiplex PCR, and the TCRdb table lists in-frame clones only, not all of them. The table lists around 230,000 clones, around 90% of them singletons. The sequencing input was peripheral blood. These receptors were taken from a man aged 55 to 70 who had recovered from COVID-19.

The CDR3 region has the DNA TGTGCCAGCAGCTTGGTACCCAGGTTTCATGAGACCCAGTACTTC. Amino acids: CASSLVPRFHETQYF. V is TRBV5-5 and J is TRBJ2-5; D remains unclear. The CDR3 consists of 15 residues. V lost 0 bases to trimming and J lost 5 bases, with 14 bases between them. The germline V gene encodes CDR1 SGHKS and CDR2 YYEKEE (reference sequence).

The rearrangement joins TRBV6-6 to TRBJ2-1; a possible D gene is TRBD1 (6 bases). V was cut by 7 bases and J by 6 bases, with 13 bases left in between. CDR1 is MNHNY, CDR2 SVGAGI, per germline (reference sequence). The CDR3 runs 13 residues. CDR3 region: CASTSTGPNEQFF. The CDR3 coding sequence is TGTGCCAGCACTTCAACAGGGCCCAATGAGCAGTTCTTC.

CDR3 residues: CASSTSGQLNSPLHF. The CDR3 DNA sequence: TGTGCCAGCAGTACCTCCGGACAGTTAAATTCACCCCTCCACTTT. The chain combines TRBV6-5 with TRBJ1-6; perhaps TRBD1 as D (6 bases). Germline V CDR1 and CDR2: MNHEY, SVGAGI. CDR3 size: 15 residues. The V end lost 5 bases, the J end lost 7 bases, and 15 bases lay between the germline ends.

This clone has a handful of counts. This chain uses TRBV2 with TRBJ2-6; unclear D gene. Trimming removed 6 bases at V and 4 bases at J, with 10 bases between. CDR3 size: 14 residues. Germline V gene lookup returns CDR1 SNHLY and CDR2 FYNNEI. CDR3 amino acids: CASSGTRGANVLTF. As DNA, the CDR3 is TGTGCCAGCAGCGGAACGAGGGGGGCCAACGTCCTGACTTTC.

The J gene is TRBJ2-7, the V gene TRBV9; 9 positions agree with TRBD1. The CDR3 contains 15 residues. The V and J ends lost 0 bases and 3 bases, in that order; junction bases with no gene match: 4. Germline V gene lookup returns CDR1 SGDLS and CDR2 YYNGEE. This CDR3 reads CASSVAPGQGYEQYF. DNA of the CDR3: TGTGCCAGCAGCGTAGCTCCGGGACAGGGCTACGAGCAGTACTTC.

V is TRBV3-1 (or the pseudogene TRBV3-2) and J is TRBJ1-4; D is undetermined. V gave up 6 bases and J gave up 8 bases, with 7 bases separating them. There are 11 residues in the CDR3. From germline, CDR1 is LGHDT and CDR2 YNNKEL (reference sequence). CDR3 DNA: TGTGCCAGCAGGCGAGGGGAAAAACTGTTTTTT. Protein product: CASRRGEKLFF.

The chain joins TRBV5-3 to TRBJ1-5; TRBD1 matches at 7 bases. TRBV5-3 has ORF status, its function being uncertain. The J segment lost 4 bases and the V segment lost 0 bases, leaving 1 base of the junction unmatched. The CDR3 covers 14 residues. The DNA for the CDR3 is TGTGCCAGAAGCTTGGGGGACAGTAATCAGCCCCAGCATTTT. Translated, it gives CARSLGDSNQPQHF.

J is TRBJ1-2 and V is TRBV30; no reliable D call. The CDR3 sequence is 14 residues long. The V gene lost 3 bases and the J gene lost 8 bases, with 19 bases spanning the gap. Germline CDR1 GTSNPN, CDR2 SVGIG (reference sequence). CDR3 loop: CAWSAPGSPRGYTF. The CDR3 DNA reads TGTGCCTGGAGCGCCCCGGGTTCTCCTCGCGGCTACACCTTC.

This chain links TRBV5-6 with TRBJ2-1; 10 bases are a match to TRBD1. The CDR3 runs 16 residues. J gave up 3 bases and V 1 base, and 4 bases lay outside the gene matches. From germline, CDR1 is SGHDT and CDR2 YYEEEE. The CDR3 protein is CASSLMGQGFYNEQFF. In DNA, the CDR3 is TGTGCCAGCAGCTTGATGGGACAGGGGTTCTACAATGAGCAGTTCTTC.

The V and J genes are TRBV5-1 and TRBJ2-2; TRBD1 matches 8 bases. The V gene's germline CDR1 is SGHRS and CDR2 YFSETQ. The V and J ends lost 4 bases and 4 bases, in that order; junction bases with no gene match: 3. The CDR3 is made up of 14 amino acids. The CDR3 coding sequence is TGCGCCAGCAGCAAGGACAGGGCCACCGGGGAGCTGTTTTTT. Translating gives CASSKDRATGELFF.

This sequence joins TRBV30 and TRBJ1-6; D is perhaps TRBD1 (5 bases). Germline assignment: CDR1 GTSNPN and CDR2 SVGIG (reference sequence). The CDR3 spans 16 residues. V lost 2 bases and J 7 bases, leaving 18 bases between the germline ends. CDR3 coding DNA: TGTGCCTGGAGTATTAAGAACTTTGGGGCGAATTCACCCCTCCACTTT. As protein: CAWSIKNFGANSPLHF.

The CDR3 is CASSQTSGGPNTGELFF. The CDR3 nucleotides read TGTGCCAGCTCACAGACTAGCGGGGGGCCGAACACCGGGGAGCTGTTTTTT. This chain connects TRBV18 to TRBJ2-2; 13 bases are a match to TRBD2. This CDR3 region has 17 residues. J gave up 0 bases and V 4 bases, and 2 bases lay outside the gene matches. Germline V CDR1 and CDR2: KGHSH, LQKENI.

The chain's CDR3 is CASSAQINTEAFF. CDR3 sequence (DNA): TGCGCCAGCAGTGCTCAGATAAACACTGAAGCTTTCTTT. This chain links TRBV10-1 with TRBJ1-1; no firm D call. V gave up 4 bases and J gave up 2 bases, with 8 bases separating them. Germline V lookup: CDR1 WNHNN, CDR2 SYGVQD (reference sequence). The CDR3 totals 13 residues.

J is TRBJ2-7 and V is TRBV28; perhaps TRBD2 as D (6 bases). The CDR3 loop spans 16 amino acids. Germline loops: CDR1 MDHEN, CDR2 SYDVKM. The V end lost 8 bases, the J end lost 0 bases, and 20 bases lay between the germline ends. The CDR3 DNA reads as TGTGCCAGCCAGAATTCATTGGGGGGAGGCTCCTACGAGCAGTACGTC. Its translation is CASQNSLGGGSYEQYV.

This sequence joins TRBV15 and TRBJ1-1; 10 bases match TRBD1. Trimming cost V 1 base and J 5 bases; bases outside gene matches: 4. The CDR3 is 15 amino acids. Germline V gene sequence: CDR1 LNHNV, CDR2 YYDKDF (reference sequence). The CDR3 region has the DNA TGTGCCACCAGCAGAGGAGGGGACAGGGGAACTGAAGCTTTCTTT. Translation: CATSRGGDRGTEAFF.

This clone was picked up a small number of times. V is TRBV24-1 and J is TRBJ1-2; D not certain. Trimming took 1 base from V and 4 from J, leaving 9 bases between them. There are 14 residues in the CDR3. The germline gives CDR1 KGHDR, CDR2 SFDVKD. The CDR3 coding sequence is TGTGCCACCAGTGATTTCCCCGGACTCTATGGCTACACCTTC. Its translation: CATSDFPGLYGYTF.

V and J are TRBV29-1 and TRBJ1-1; D possibly corresponds to TRBD1 (5 bases). Germline assignment: CDR1 SQVTM and CDR2 ANQGSEA. The CDR3 totals 11 residues. The V end lost 5 bases, the J end lost 10 bases, and 14 bases lay between the germline ends. Here the CDR3 DNA reads TGCAGCGTTTGGCGGAAAGGGGTAGCTTTCTTT. It translates to CSVWRKGVAFF.

The chain carries TRBV6-2 or TRBV6-3 and TRBJ1-2; 7 bases agree with TRBD1. The CDR3 is 13 residues long. The germline CDR1 and CDR2 sequences are MNHEY and SVGEGT. J gave up 4 bases and V 5 bases, and 4 bases lay outside the gene matches. The chain's CDR3 is CASSDGTVYGYTF. The CDR3 bases are TGTGCCAGCAGTGACGGGACAGTCTATGGCTACACCTTC.

As DNA, the CDR3 is TGTGCCAGTAGTAAGGCAAGGCCTAGTCGGGACAATGAGCAGTTCTTC. It yields the protein CASSKARPSRDNEQFF. The genes are TRBV19 and TRBJ2-1; D remains ambiguous. Germline CDR1 LNHDA, CDR2 SQIVND (reference sequence). The CDR3 sequence is 16 residues long. Trimming shortened V by 4 bases and J by 5 bases, and 18 bases separated the two germline ends.

The rearrangement joins TRBV29-1 to TRBJ2-1, with D tentatively TRBD1 (6 bases). V lost 1 base and J 14 bases, leaving 15 bases between the germline ends. CDR3 length: 12 residues. Germline loops: CDR1 SQVTM, CDR2 ANQGSEA. The chain's CDR3 is CSVEARARGKFF. DNA of the CDR3: TGCAGCGTTGAAGCCAGGGCCAGGGGTAAGTTCTTC.

This sequence joins TRBV2 and TRBJ1-4, with 8 nucleotides matching TRBD1. Trimming took 4 bases from V and 7 from J; bases not matched to a gene: 14. The CDR3 totals 17 residues. Per the germline V gene, CDR1 is SNHLY and CDR2 is FYNNEI. The chain's CDR3 is CASSVIGANRGGEKLFF. The CDR3 bases are TGTGCCAGCAGTGTTATCGGGGCAAACAGGGGGGGTGAAAAACTGTTTTTT.

CDR3 bases: TGTGCCTGGAGCCGTGCAGTGGTGACATACAACACAGATACGCAGTATTTT. Amino acids: CAWSRAVVTYNTDTQYF. The chain uses TRBV30 and TRBJ2-3; no firm D call. CDR1 and CDR2 (germline): GTSNPN, SVGIG (reference sequence). The CDR3 contains 17 residues. Trimming pared 3 bases from V and 2 bases from J, leaving 21 bases between.

The chain recombines TRBV3-1 (or the pseudogene TRBV3-2) with TRBJ1-2; 7 bases match TRBD1. This CDR3 is 16 amino acids long. The ends lost 1 base at V and 5 bases at J; junction bases unmatched: 10. Per germline, CDR1 LGHDT and CDR2 YNNKEL (reference sequence). CDR3: CASSQGQGWVGYGYTF. CDR3 in DNA: TGTGCCAGCAGCCAAGGACAGGGTTGGGTTGGATATGGCTACACCTTC.

V and J are TRBV10-1 and TRBJ1-4; 7 bases are shared with TRBD1. The germline CDR1 and CDR2 sequences are WNHNN and SYGVQD (reference sequence). Unmatched junction bases numbered 6, after V lost 8 bases and J lost 3 bases. The CDR3 covers 14 residues. The CDR3 sequence is CASGEQGPNEKLFF. The CDR3 region has the DNA TGCGCCAGCGGCGAACAGGGGCCTAATGAAAAACTGTTTTTT.

This clone was observed a handful of times. V gene TRBV9 combines with J gene TRBJ2-1, with 14 bases aligning to TRBD2. The CDR3 runs to 15 residues. The germline gives CDR1 SGDLS, CDR2 YYNGEE. V shed 3 bases, J shed 8 bases, and the junction held 4 bases outside the gene matches. CDR3 bases: TGTGCCAGCAGCGGACGACTAGCGGGGGGGTATGAGCAGTTCTTC. Translated: CASSGRLAGGYEQFF.

In this sample, this clone turned up once. The rearrangement links TRBV12-5 to TRBJ2-2; D may be TRBD2 (5 bases). V shed 2 bases and J shed 0 bases, with 16 bases lying between them. Per germline, CDR1 LGHNT and CDR2 FRNRAP. The CDR3 loop spans 18 amino acids. The CDR3 region has the DNA TGTGCTAGTGGTTTGATCCCCGACGGACTTCCGAACACCGGGGAGCTGTTTTTT. It translates to CASGLIPDGLPNTGELFF.

This chain links TRBV6-5 with TRBJ2-3, with D possibly TRBD1 on 6 matching bases. Deletions cut 2 bases from V and 0 bases from J, with 9 bases between. This CDR3 contains 15 residues. CDR1 MNHEY and CDR2 SVGAGI come from the germline V gene. The CDR3 bases are TGTGCCAGCAGTTACCGGGACACTAGCACAGATACGCAGTATTTT. It yields the protein CASSYRDTSTDTQYF.

CDR3 bases: TGTGCCAGCACCTTGATAGGACAGTCTAATTCACCCCTCCACTTT. Translating it yields CASTLIGQSNSPLHF. This sequence joins TRBV6-5 and TRBJ1-6; TRBD1 is a possible D gene (6 bases). The CDR3 extends over 15 amino acids. Germline V gene lookup returns CDR1 MNHEY and CDR2 SVGAGI. V shed 7 bases and J shed 6 bases, with 16 bases lying between them.

A single count supports this clone. V gene TRBV25-1 combines with J gene TRBJ1-1; D is ambiguous. Germline lookup yields CDR1 MGHDK and CDR2 SYGVNS. The CDR3 extends over 13 amino acids. Trimming took 7 bases from V and 4 from J, leaving 13 bases between them. The CDR3 loop is CASISVLGTEAFF. The CDR3 nucleotides read TGTGCCAGCATCAGCGTTTTGGGCACTGAAGCTTTCTTT.

The V call is TRBV5-4, the J call TRBJ2-3; 13 nucleotides match TRBD2. The CDR3 covers 18 residues. Germline CDR1 and CDR2: SGHNT and YYREEE (reference sequence). V trimming: 1 base; J trimming: 4 bases; junction bases outside the gene matches: 9. CDR3 nucleotide sequence: TGTGCCAGCAGCTTGCTAAGAACTGGACTAGCGGGGGCAGATACGCAGTATTTT. Protein: CASSLLRTGLAGADTQYF.